This T cell receptor (beta chain) was retrieved from a study of control samples from healthy donors and cancer patients. Trimming cost V 10 bases and J 5 bases; bases outside gene matches: 10. The germline V gene encodes CDR1 MNHNS and CDR2 SASEGT. The CDR3 is made up of 13 amino acids. Profiling relied on immunoSEQ multiplex PCR, and the TCRdb table lists in-frame clones only, not all of them. The profile shows roughly 94,000 clones, about four fifths of them singletons. This sequence was found in a man between 70 and 80 years old with lung cancer. Sample: PBMCs. The chain has TRBV6-1 and TRBJ1-2; 7 bases agree with TRBD1. CDR3 in DNA: TGTGCCACGACCCGGGACAGCACGTATGGCTACACCTTC. This translates into CATTRDSTYGYTF.